Below are 32 T cell receptor beta chains sequenced from a single sample in a study of CD8 T cells in ankylosing spondylitis (TCRdb year 2017). Library creation used 5' RACE. Sequencer: Illumina HiSeq 2500. The raw public data were reprocessed by TCRdb itself: fastp quality trimming at Q25, MiXCR clonotype calling, in-frame beta chains only. Rows with a matching CDR3 protein are joined into one entry that keeps the most common DNA and genes. For this sample there are about 340,000 distinct CDR3 sequences; more than 20% appear just once. The ten largest make up about an eighth of the sample. What was sequenced was blood, either unsorted or a sorted T cell fraction (not recorded which). These receptors were collected from a male donor with ankylosing spondylitis or in good health (not recorded which).

This clonotype was seen a handful of times. V is TRBV11-2 and J is TRBJ2-7; D gene ambiguous. The CDR3 has 14 amino acids. The ends were cut back, 1 base at V and 3 bases at J, with 10 bases in the middle. Germline CDR1 reads SGHAT; CDR2 reads FQNNGV. CDR3 in amino acids: CASSLVGSHYEQYF. In DNA, the CDR3 is TGTGCCAGCAGCTTAGTGGGAAGCCACTACGAGCAGTACTTC.

The gene calls are TRBV6-1 and TRBJ2-5, with 8 bases lining up with TRBD1. CDR1 is MNHNS, CDR2 SASEGT, per germline. The J segment lost 7 bases and the V segment lost 6 bases, leaving 7 bases of the junction unmatched. This CDR3 is built from 13 residues. This CDR3 is CASSGDRPGTQYF. For the CDR3, the DNA is TGTGCCAGCAGCGGGGACAGGCCAGGGACCCAGTACTTC.

The chain uses TRBV20-1 and TRBJ2-7; TRBD1 matches 7 bases. The CDR3 covers 13 residues. The J segment lost 5 bases and the V segment lost 1 base, leaving 5 bases of the junction unmatched. Looked up from germline, CDR1 is DFQATT and CDR2 is SNEGSKA (reference sequence). In DNA, the CDR3 is TGCAGTGCTAGAGTCAAGGGGGCACACGAGCAGTACTTC. Translation gives CSARVKGAHEQYF.

The chain employs TRBV9 and TRBJ2-7, with 10 bases lining up with TRBD1. The J segment lost 3 bases and the V segment lost 3 bases, leaving 3 bases of the junction unmatched. This CDR3 is 14 amino acids long. The germline V gene has CDR1 SGDLS and CDR2 YYNGEE. The CDR3 nucleotides are TGTGCCAGCAGCGCCGGGACAGGGGACTACGAGCAGTACTTC. It specifies CASSAGTGDYEQYF.

This clonotype has more than one count but fewer than ten. V gene TRBV12-3 or TRBV12-4 combines with J gene TRBJ2-7, with 9 bases lining up with TRBD1. V shed 3 bases, J shed 5 bases, and the junction held 5 bases outside the gene matches. The CDR3 loop spans 14 amino acids. The CDR3 here is CASSLGQGGNEQYF. For the CDR3, the DNA is TGTGCCAGCAGTTTGGGACAGGGTGGGAACGAGCAGTACTTC.

This clonotype was detected only a few times. V is TRBV27 and J is TRBJ2-1; no definite D call. The CDR3 spans 13 residues. V was shortened by 3 bases and J by 4 bases, with 7 bases between the two germline ends. Germline V gives CDR1 MNHEY, CDR2 SMNVEV (reference sequence). The CDR3 protein is CASSFRGYNEQFF. The CDR3 coding sequence is TGTGCCAGCAGTTTTAGAGGTTACAATGAGCAGTTCTTC.

The chain joins TRBV9 to TRBJ2-7; TRBD2 might be the D (5 bases). Trimming took 3 bases from V and 6 from J, leaving 13 bases between them. CDR3 length: 13 amino acids. Per the germline V gene, CDR1 is SGDLS and CDR2 is YYNGEE. CDR3 region: CASSGPAAPEQYF. The CDR3 DNA reads as TGTGCCAGCAGCGGCCCAGCGGCGCCCGAGCAGTACTTC.

The chain uses TRBV27 and TRBJ2-7, with unresolved D. Germline lookup yields CDR1 MNHEY and CDR2 SMNVEV (reference sequence). This CDR3 is built from 14 residues. V lost 3 bases, J lost 0 bases, and 9 bases lay in between. CDR3 residues: CASSFFPTSYEQYF. CDR3 coding DNA: TGTGCCAGCAGTTTTTTTCCAACCTCCTACGAGCAGTACTTC.

The chain carries TRBV12-3 or TRBV12-4 and TRBJ2-7, with TRBD2 identical over 7 bases. CDR3 length: 13 amino acids. V lost 4 bases, J lost 6 bases, and 6 bases stayed unmatched. CDR3 protein: CASSWGRVGEQYF. DNA for the CDR3: TGTGCCAGCAGTTGGGGGAGGGTCGGCGAGCAGTACTTC.

This chain joins TRBV4-2 and TRBJ1-2; D may be TRBD1 (6 bases). Germline V gene sequence: CDR1 LGHNA, CDR2 YNFKEQ. V was trimmed by 1 base and J by 4 bases, leaving 16 bases between them. CDR3 length: 16 amino acids. The CDR3 DNA reads as TGTGCCAGCAGCCAAGTCGAGGGGGGTGGGTCCTATGGCTACACCTTC. It translates to CASSQVEGGGSYGYTF.

The genes are TRBV6-1 and TRBJ2-1, with 8 bases fitting TRBD2. V was clipped by 8 bases and J by 10 bases; unmatched bases: 16. CDR1 is MNHNS and CDR2 is SASEGT in the germline V gene. The CDR3 covers 15 residues. The CDR3 spells CASLGGNGGAKEQFF. The CDR3 region has the DNA TGTGCCAGCCTTGGGGGGAACGGGGGGGCAAAAGAGCAGTTCTTC.

The rearrangement links TRBV10-3 to TRBJ2-7, with a tentative D call TRBD2 (5 bases). The CDR3 extends over 16 amino acids. V was shortened by 0 bases and J by 2 bases, with 14 bases between the two germline ends. CDR1 and CDR2 from the germline V gene are ENHRY and SYGVKD. The CDR3 nucleotides read TGTGCCATCAGTGAGTCGCGGACTCCTTCACCCTACGAGCAGTACTTC. Translated, it gives CAISESRTPSPYEQYF.

V is TRBV10-2 and J is TRBJ2-3; weak D call: TRBD2 (7 bases). CDR1 is WSHSY and CDR2 is SAAADI in the germline V gene. The CDR3 runs 13 residues. The CDR3 protein is CAGGGGMADTQYF. The CDR3 DNA reads as TGCGCTGGGGGGGGGGGCATGGCAGATACGCAGTATTTT.

Only a few counts were recorded for this clonotype. The V gene is TRBV7-9, the J gene TRBJ2-3; 7 bases fit TRBD2. In germline, CDR1 is SEHNR, CDR2 FQNEAQ (reference sequence). V was clipped by 5 bases and J by 4 bases; unmatched bases: 9. CDR3 length equals 15 residues. The chain's CDR3 is CASSIVAGVSDTQYF. As DNA, the CDR3 is TGTGCCAGCAGCATCGTTGCGGGGGTATCAGATACGCAGTATTTT. The variable domain in full, with the rest retrieved from reference TRBV7-9 and TRBJ2-3, is DTGVSQNPRHKITKRGQNVTFRCDPISEHNRLYWYRQTLGQGPEFLTYFQNEAQLEKSRLLSDRFSAERPKGSFSTLEIQRTEQGDSAMYLCASSIVAGVSDTQYFGPGTRLTVL.

This clonotype was detected a few times. This chain connects TRBV7-9 to TRBJ2-5; TRBD2 is a possible D gene (6 bases). CDR1 SEHNR and CDR2 FQNEAQ come from the germline V gene (reference sequence). The V end was cut by 4 bases, the J end by 3 bases, with 15 bases between. CDR3 length: 15 residues. Here the CDR3 DNA reads TGTGCCAGCAGCTCACCGGGACTGATGAAAGAGACCCAGTACTTC. As protein: CASSSPGLMKETQYF.

This chain links TRBV20-1 with TRBJ1-3; D is undetermined. Germline V gene sequence: CDR1 DFQATT, CDR2 SNEGSKA (reference sequence). The CDR3 has 15 amino acids. Trimming left V 1 base short and J 2 bases short, with 12 bases between. CDR3 DNA: TGCAGTGCTAGAGTTCTGGGTCCGGCTGGAAACACCATATATTTT. This sequence encodes CSARVLGPAGNTIYF.

This chain uses TRBV28 with TRBJ2-3; D is unclear. CDR3 length equals 13 residues. The V gene's germline CDR1 is MDHEN and CDR2 SYDVKM. Trimming pared 6 bases from V and 6 bases from J, leaving 13 bases between. CDR3 coding DNA: TGTGCCAGCAGCCCTCCCCCCGGGGATACGCAGTATTTT. Translating it yields CASSPPPGDTQYF. The full variable domain, completed using reference TRBV28 and TRBJ2-3, is DVKVTQSSRYLVKRTGEKVFLECVQDMDHENMFWYRQDPGLGLRLIYFSYDVKMKEKGDIPEGYSVSREKKERFSLILESASTNQTSMYLCASSPPPGDTQYFGPGTRLTVL.

The chain carries TRBV2 and TRBJ2-3; weak D call: TRBD2 (6 bases). The germline V gene encodes CDR1 SNHLY and CDR2 FYNNEI. This CDR3 region has 14 residues. Trimming took off 4 bases at V and 2 bases at J, with 10 bases between the two ends. As DNA, the CDR3 is TGTGCCAGCAGTGCATGGAGGGTCACAGATACGCAGTATTTT. As protein: CASSAWRVTDTQYF. Based on the CDR3 plus reference TRBV2 and TRBJ2-3, the full variable domain is EPEVTQTPSHQVTQMGQEVILRCVPISNHLYFYWYRQILGQKVEFLVSFYNNEISEKSEIFDDQFSVERPDGSNFTLKIRSTKLEDSAMYFCASSAWRVTDTQYFGPGTRLTVL.

This clonotype showed up just a few times. V gene TRBV7-8 combines with J gene TRBJ1-4, with D uncertain. Trimming removed 5 bases at V and 4 bases at J, with 2 bases between. Germline V gene data show CDR1 as SGHVS and CDR2 as FQNEAQ. This CDR3 spans 11 amino acids. DNA for the CDR3: TGTGCCAGCAGCGTTAATGAAAAACTGTTTTTT. Protein: CASSVNEKLFF.

This clonotype showed up just a few times. This chain uses TRBV12-3 or TRBV12-4 with TRBJ2-3, with D unresolved. Trimming took 6 bases from V and 0 from J, leaving 28 bases between them. The CDR3 consists of 20 residues. This CDR3 is CASRPNPGSVANPSTDTQYF. CDR3 DNA sequence: TGTGCCAGCAGACCCAACCCTGGTTCCGTCGCAAACCCAAGCACAGATACGCAGTATTTT.

J is TRBJ2-7 and V is TRBV29-1; D is tentatively TRBD1 or TRBD2 (5 bases each). The CDR3 has 12 residues. Germline V CDR1 and CDR2: SQVTM, ANQGSEA. V dropped 7 bases and J dropped 3 bases, with 13 bases sitting between them. CDR3 amino acids: CSAAGARYEQYF. For the CDR3, the DNA is TGCAGCGCCGCCGGGGCCCGCTACGAGCAGTACTTC.

This clonotype was counted ten times or more. The chain is built from TRBV29-1 and TRBJ2-5; no definite D call. This CDR3 is 10 amino acids long. With 5 bases removed from V and 5 bases from J, the gap between germline ends came to 6 bases. The germline CDR1 and CDR2 sequences are SQVTM and ANQGSEA. The DNA of the CDR3 is TGCAGCGTTCTTATTGAGACCCAGTACTTC. Its protein product is CSVLIETQYF.

V and J are TRBV20-1 and TRBJ2-1; unclear D gene. V was pared by 5 bases and J by 2 bases, with 10 bases between. Germline V lookup: CDR1 DFQATT, CDR2 SNEGSKA (reference sequence). The CDR3 loop spans 13 amino acids. The CDR3 loop is CSAPRVTYNEQFF. The CDR3 bases are TGCAGTGCTCCCCGGGTGACCTACAATGAGCAGTTCTTC.

This clonotype was counted only a few times. This chain uses TRBV6-5 with TRBJ2-3; tentatively, D is TRBD2 (6 bases). This CDR3 comprises 15 residues. V was trimmed by 1 base and J by 6 bases, leaving 14 bases between them. Germline V gives CDR1 MNHEY, CDR2 SVGAGI. The CDR3 loop reads CASSYFGGAEDTQYF. DNA for the CDR3: TGTGCCAGCAGTTACTTCGGCGGGGCCGAGGATACGCAGTATTTT.

This clonotype was counted between two and nine times. The chain couples TRBV20-1 to TRBJ2-1; D gene uncertain. The CDR3 is 14 amino acids. The germline CDR1 and CDR2 sequences are DFQATT and SNEGSKA (reference sequence). V shed 1 base and J shed 7 bases, with 14 bases lying between them. CDR3 protein: CSARGPPFVNEQFF. CDR3 DNA: TGCAGTGCTAGAGGCCCCCCGTTCGTTAATGAGCAGTTCTTC.

V is TRBV29-1 and J is TRBJ2-2; D ambiguous. Germline V CDR1 and CDR2: SQVTM, ANQGSEA. This CDR3 spans 13 amino acids. V was pared by 3 bases and J by 1 base, with 6 bases between. The CDR3 DNA is TGCAGCGTTGACCGTGAGAACACCGGGGAGCTGTTTTTT. Its translation: CSVDRENTGELFF.

A single count supports this clonotype. V usage is TRBV4-2 and J usage is TRBJ2-7; 9 nucleotides line up with TRBD1. The CDR3 contains 16 residues. Germline CDR1 reads LGHNA; CDR2 reads YNFKEQ. Trimming took 2 bases from V and 2 from J; bases not matched to a gene: 7. The CDR3 nucleotides are TGTGCCAGCAGCCAACCTGGACAGGGGAACACCTACGAGCAGTACTTC. Amino acids: CASSQPGQGNTYEQYF.

This clonotype was seen a handful of times. CDR3 region: CASRGISGGHTYEQYF. CDR3 in DNA: TGTGCCAGTAGGGGGATTAGCGGGGGACACACCTACGAGCAGTACTTC. The rearrangement links TRBV19 to TRBJ2-7; 9 bases are shared with TRBD2. The CDR3 length is 16 residues. V gave up 6 bases and J gave up 2 bases; unmatched junction bases: 11. Per the germline V gene, CDR1 is LNHDA and CDR2 is SQIVND (reference sequence).

This chain uses TRBV12-3 or TRBV12-4 with TRBJ2-3; 8 positions agree with TRBD1. The CDR3 has 11 amino acids. Trimming took 7 bases from V and 12 from J; bases not matched to a gene: 6. CDR3 region: CASTTDREQYF. CDR3 sequence (DNA): TGTGCCAGCACCACGGACAGGGAACAGTATTTT.

The chain links TRBV29-1 to TRBJ2-6; the D gene is possibly TRBD1 (6 bases). V lost 2 bases, J lost 0 bases, and 14 bases lay in between. CDR3 length equals 17 residues. Germline V gives CDR1 SQVTM, CDR2 ANQGSEA. This chain's CDR3 is CSVESSGAGSGANVLTF. The CDR3 DNA sequence: TGCAGCGTTGAAAGTTCAGGGGCCGGCTCTGGGGCCAACGTCCTGACTTTC. Full variable domain (outside the CDR3, taken from reference TRBV29-1 and TRBJ2-6): SAVISQKPSRDICQRGTSLTIQCQVDSQVTMMFWYRQQPGQSLTLIATANQGSEATYESGFVIDKFPISRPNLTFSTLTVSNMSPEDSSIYLCSVESSGAGSGANVLTFGAGSRLTVL.

This clonotype turned up a few times. The V call is TRBV5-1, the J call TRBJ2-1; D gene uncertain. Looked up from germline, CDR1 is SGHRS and CDR2 is YFSETQ. The CDR3 is 15 amino acids. V lost 0 bases, J lost 3 bases, and 10 bases lay in between. Here the CDR3 DNA reads TGCGCCAGCAGCTTGGCCGCGGCGGACTACAATGAGCAGTTCTTC. This sequence encodes CASSLAAADYNEQFF.

The chain uses TRBV28 and TRBJ2-1; D uncertain. The CDR3 has 13 residues. Looked up from germline, CDR1 is MDHEN and CDR2 is SYDVKM. V was cut by 6 bases and J by 8 bases, with 14 bases left in between. CDR3 amino acids: CASSYAPGYEQFF. In DNA, the CDR3 is TGTGCCAGCAGCTATGCGCCTGGGTATGAGCAGTTCTTC.